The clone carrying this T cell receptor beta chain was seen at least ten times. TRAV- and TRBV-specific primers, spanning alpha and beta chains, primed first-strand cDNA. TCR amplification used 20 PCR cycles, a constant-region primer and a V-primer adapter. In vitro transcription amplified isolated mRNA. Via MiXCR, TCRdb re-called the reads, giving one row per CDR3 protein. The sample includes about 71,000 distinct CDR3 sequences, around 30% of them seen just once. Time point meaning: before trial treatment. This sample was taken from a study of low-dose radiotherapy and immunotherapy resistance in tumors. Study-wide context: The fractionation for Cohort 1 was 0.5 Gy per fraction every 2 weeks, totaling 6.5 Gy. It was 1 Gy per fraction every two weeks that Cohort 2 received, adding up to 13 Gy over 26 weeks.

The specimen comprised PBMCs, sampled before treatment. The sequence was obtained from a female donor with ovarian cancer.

CDR3 nucleotides: TGTGCCAGCAGCTTAGGGGCGGCCCGCGCGGCCAAAAACATTCAGTACTTC. Translated: CASSLGAARAAKNIQYF. V is TRBV7-9 and J is TRBJ2-4; D is uncertain. The CDR3 consists of 17 residues. Germline lookup yields CDR1 SEHNR and CDR2 FQNEAQ (reference sequence). V lost 1 base and J lost 1, with 14 bases in between.